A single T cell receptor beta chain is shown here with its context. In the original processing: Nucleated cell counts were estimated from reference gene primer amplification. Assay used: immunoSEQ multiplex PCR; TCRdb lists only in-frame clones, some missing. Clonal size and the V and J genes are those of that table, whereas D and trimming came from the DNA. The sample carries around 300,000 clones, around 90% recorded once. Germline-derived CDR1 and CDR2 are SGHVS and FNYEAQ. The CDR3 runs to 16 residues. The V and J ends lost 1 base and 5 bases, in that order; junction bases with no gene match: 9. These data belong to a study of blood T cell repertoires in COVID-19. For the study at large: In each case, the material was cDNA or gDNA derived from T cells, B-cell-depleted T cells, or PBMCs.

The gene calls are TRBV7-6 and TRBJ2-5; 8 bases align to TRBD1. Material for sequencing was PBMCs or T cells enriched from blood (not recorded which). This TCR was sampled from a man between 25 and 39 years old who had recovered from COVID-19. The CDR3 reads CASSLEVWTGTETQYF. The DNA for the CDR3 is TGTGCCAGCAGCTTAGAGGTCTGGACAGGGACGGAGACCCAGTACTTC. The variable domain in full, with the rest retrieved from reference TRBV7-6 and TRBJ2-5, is GAGVSQSPRYKVTKRGQDVALRCDPISGHVSLYWYRQALGQGPEFLTYFNYEAQQDKSGLPNDRFSAERPEGSISTLTIQRTEQRDSAMYRCASSLEVWTGTETQYFGPGTRLLVL.